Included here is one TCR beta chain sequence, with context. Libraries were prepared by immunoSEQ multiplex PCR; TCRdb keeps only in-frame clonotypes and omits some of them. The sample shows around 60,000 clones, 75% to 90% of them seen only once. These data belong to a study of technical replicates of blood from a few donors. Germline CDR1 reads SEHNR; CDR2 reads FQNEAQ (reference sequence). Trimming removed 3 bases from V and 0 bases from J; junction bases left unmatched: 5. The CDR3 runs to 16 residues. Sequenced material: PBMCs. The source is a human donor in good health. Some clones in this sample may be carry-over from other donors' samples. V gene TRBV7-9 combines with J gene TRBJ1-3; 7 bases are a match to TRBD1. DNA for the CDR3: TGTGCCAGCAGCTTCGGGGACAGAGACTCTGGAAACACCATATATTTT. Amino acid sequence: CASSFGDRDSGNTIYF.